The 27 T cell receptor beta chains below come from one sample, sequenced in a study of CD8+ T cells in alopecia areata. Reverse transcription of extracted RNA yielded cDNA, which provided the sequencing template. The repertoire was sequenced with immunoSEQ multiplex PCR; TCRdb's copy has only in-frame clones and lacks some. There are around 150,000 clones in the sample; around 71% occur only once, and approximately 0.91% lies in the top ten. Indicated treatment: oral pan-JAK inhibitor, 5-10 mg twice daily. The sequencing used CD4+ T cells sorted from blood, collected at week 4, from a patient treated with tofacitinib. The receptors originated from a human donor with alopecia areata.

CDR3 residues: CASSERGGGRNIQYF. In nucleotides, the CDR3 is TGTGCCAGCAGTGAACGCGGCGGGGGGAGAAACATTCAGTACTTC. The rearrangement uses TRBV6-1 and TRBJ2-4; 8 nucleotides match TRBD2. Germline V gene data show CDR1 as MNHNS and CDR2 as SASEGT. The V segment lost 2 bases and the J segment 6 bases; nucleotides outside the gene matches: 6. The CDR3 contains 15 residues.

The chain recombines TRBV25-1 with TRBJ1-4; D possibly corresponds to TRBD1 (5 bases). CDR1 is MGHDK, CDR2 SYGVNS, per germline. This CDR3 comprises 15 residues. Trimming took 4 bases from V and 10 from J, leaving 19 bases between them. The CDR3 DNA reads TGTGCCAGCAGTGCCGGGACGACCATGCGGGGAAAACTGTTTTTT. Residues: CASSAGTTMRGKLFF.

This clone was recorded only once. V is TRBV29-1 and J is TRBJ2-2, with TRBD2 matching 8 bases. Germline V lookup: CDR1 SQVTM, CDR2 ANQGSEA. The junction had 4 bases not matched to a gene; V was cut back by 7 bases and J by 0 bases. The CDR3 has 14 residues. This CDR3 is CSGGSGANTGELFF. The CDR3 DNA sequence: TGCAGCGGGGGTAGCGGGGCGAACACCGGGGAGCTGTTTTTT.

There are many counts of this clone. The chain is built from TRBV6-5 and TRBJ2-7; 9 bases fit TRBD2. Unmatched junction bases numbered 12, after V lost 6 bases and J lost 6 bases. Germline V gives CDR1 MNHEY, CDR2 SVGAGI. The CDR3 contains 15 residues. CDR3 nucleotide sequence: TGTGCCAGCAGCTCGACCTCGGGACTAGCTGCCGAGCAGTACTTC. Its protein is CASSSTSGLAAEQYF.

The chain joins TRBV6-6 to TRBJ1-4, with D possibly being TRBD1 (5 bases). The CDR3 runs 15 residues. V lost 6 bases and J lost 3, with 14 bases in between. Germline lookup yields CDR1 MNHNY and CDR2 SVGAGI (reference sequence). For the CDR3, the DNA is TGTGCCAGCAGAAAGCCTTTGGGGGCTAATGAAAAACTGTTTTTT. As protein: CASRKPLGANEKLFF.

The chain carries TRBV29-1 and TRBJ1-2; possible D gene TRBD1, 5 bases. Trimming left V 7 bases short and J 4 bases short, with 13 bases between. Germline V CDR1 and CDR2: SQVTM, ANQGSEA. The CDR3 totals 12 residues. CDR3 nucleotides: TGCAGCGCTAAACCGACAGCCTATGGCTACACCTTC. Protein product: CSAKPTAYGYTF.

CDR3: CASSQLRVETQYF. In DNA form, the CDR3 reads TGCGCCAGCAGCCAATTGAGGGTTGAGACCCAGTACTTC. The chain joins TRBV4-1 to TRBJ2-5; TRBD2 is a possible D gene (5 bases). The germline V gene has CDR1 MGHRA and CDR2 YSYEKL. There are 13 residues in the CDR3. The V end was cut by 2 bases, the J end by 5 bases, with 9 bases between.

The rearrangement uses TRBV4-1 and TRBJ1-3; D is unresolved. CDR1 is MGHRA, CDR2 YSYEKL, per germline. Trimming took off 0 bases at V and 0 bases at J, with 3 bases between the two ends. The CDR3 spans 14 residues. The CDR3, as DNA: TGCGCCAGCAGCCAAGATAACTCTGGAAACACCATATATTTT. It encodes CASSQDNSGNTIYF.

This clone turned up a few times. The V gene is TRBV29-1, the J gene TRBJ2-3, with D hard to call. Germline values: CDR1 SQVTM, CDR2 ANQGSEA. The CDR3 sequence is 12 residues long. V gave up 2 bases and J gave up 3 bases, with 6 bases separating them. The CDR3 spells CSVEWNTDTQYF. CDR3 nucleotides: TGCAGCGTTGAATGGAATACAGATACGCAGTATTTT.

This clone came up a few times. The CDR3 loop is CAIRAPNEKLFF. The CDR3, as DNA: TGTGCCATCAGAGCCCCTAATGAAAAACTGTTTTTT. The V and J genes are TRBV10-3 and TRBJ1-4; D gene unclear. Germline lookup yields CDR1 ENHRY and CDR2 SYGVKD. V lost 6 bases and J lost 3, with 5 bases in between. The CDR3 has 12 residues.

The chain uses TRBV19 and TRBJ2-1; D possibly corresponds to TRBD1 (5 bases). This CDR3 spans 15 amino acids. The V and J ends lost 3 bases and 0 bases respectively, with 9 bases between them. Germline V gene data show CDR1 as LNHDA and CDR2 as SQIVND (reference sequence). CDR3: CASSMDKSSYNEQFF. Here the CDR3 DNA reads TGTGCCAGTAGTATGGACAAGAGCTCCTACAATGAGCAGTTCTTC. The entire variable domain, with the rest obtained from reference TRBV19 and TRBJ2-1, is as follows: DGGITQSPKYLFRKEGQNVTLSCEQNLNHDAMYWYRQDPGQGLRLIYYSQIVNDFQKGDIAEGYSVSREKKESFPLTVTSAQKNPTAFYLCASSMDKSSYNEQFFGPGTRLTVL.

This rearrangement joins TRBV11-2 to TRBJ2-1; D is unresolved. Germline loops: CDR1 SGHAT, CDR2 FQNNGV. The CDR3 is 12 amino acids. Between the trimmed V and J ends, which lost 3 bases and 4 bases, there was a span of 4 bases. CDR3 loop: CASSLGYNEQFF. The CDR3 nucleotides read TGTGCCAGCAGCTTGGGTTACAATGAGCAGTTCTTC.

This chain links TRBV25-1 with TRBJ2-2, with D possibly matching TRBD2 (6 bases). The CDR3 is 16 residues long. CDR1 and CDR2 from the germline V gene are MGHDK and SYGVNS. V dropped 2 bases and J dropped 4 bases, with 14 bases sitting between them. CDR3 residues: CASSEKLAAITGELFF. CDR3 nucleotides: TGTGCCAGCAGTGAAAAGTTAGCGGCAATCACCGGGGAGCTGTTTTTT.

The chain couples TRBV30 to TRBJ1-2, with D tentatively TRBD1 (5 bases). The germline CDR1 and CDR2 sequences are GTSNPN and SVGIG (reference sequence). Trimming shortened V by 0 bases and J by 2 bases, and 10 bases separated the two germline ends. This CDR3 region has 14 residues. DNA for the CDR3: TGTGCCTGGAGTGTACGGGGCAGAAACTATGGCTACACCTTC. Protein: CAWSVRGRNYGYTF.

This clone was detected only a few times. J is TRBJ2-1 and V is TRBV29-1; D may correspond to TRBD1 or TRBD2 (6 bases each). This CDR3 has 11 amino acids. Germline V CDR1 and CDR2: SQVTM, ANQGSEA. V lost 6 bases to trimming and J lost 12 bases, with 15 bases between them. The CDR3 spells CSVTNRDWQFF. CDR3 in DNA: TGCAGCGTCACAAACAGGGACTGGCAGTTCTTC.

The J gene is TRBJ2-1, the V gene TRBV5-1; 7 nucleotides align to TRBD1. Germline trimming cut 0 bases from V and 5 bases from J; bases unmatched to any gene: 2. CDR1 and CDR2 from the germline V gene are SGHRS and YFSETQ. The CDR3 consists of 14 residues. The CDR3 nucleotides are TGCGCCAGCAGCTTGGGAGGGACAGACAATGAGCAGTTCTTC. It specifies CASSLGGTDNEQFF.

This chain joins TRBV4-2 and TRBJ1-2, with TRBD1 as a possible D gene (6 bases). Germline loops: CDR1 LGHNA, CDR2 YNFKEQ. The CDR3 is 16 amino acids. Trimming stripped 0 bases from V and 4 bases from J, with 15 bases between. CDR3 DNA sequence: TGTGCCAGCAGCCAAGAACCAGGGACATTTGGCTATGGCTACACCTTC. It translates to CASSQEPGTFGYGYTF.

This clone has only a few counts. The CDR3 spells CASRLAPIKGAWFQPQHF. Written as DNA, the CDR3 is TGTGCAAGTCGCTTAGCCCCTATTAAGGGTGCCTGGTTCCAGCCCCAGCATTTT. The chain combines TRBV12-2 with TRBJ1-5. TRBV12-2 is noted as a pseudogene. The CDR3 is made up of 18 amino acids.

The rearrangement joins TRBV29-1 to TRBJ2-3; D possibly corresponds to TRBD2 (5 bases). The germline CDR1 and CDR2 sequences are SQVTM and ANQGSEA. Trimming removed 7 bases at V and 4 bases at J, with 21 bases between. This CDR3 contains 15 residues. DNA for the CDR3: TGCAGCGCAGTGAAGGAATTAACTAGGGCAGATACGCAGTATTTT. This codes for CSAVKELTRADTQYF.

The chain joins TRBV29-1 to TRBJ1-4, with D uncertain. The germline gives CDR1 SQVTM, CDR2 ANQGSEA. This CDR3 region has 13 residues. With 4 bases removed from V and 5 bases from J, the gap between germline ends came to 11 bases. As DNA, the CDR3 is TGCAGCGTTGGGATTCTTAGCAATGAAAAACTGTTTTTT. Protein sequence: CSVGILSNEKLFF.

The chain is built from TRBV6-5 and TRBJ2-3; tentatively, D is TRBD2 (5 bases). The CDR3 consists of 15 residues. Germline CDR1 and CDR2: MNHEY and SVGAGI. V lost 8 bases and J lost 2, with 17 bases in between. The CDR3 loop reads CASFTPSGPTDTQYF. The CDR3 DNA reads TGTGCCAGCTTTACACCAAGCGGACCCACAGATACGCAGTATTTT.

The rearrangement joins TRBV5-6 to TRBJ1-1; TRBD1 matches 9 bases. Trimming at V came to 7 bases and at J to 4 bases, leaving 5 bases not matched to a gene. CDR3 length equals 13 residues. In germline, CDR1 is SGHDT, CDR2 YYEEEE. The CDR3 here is CASLDRGGTEAFF. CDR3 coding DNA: TGTGCCAGCCTGGACAGGGGAGGCACTGAAGCTTTCTTT.

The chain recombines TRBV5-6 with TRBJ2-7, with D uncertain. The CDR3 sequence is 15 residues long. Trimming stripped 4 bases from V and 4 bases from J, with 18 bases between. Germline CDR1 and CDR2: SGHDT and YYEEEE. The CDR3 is CASSILGVALYEQYF. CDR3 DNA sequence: TGTGCCAGCAGCATCCTTGGGGTGGCTCTGTACGAGCAGTACTTC.

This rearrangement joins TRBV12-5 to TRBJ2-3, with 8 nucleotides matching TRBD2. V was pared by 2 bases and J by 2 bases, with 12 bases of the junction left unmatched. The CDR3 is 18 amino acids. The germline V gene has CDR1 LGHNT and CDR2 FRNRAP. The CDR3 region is CASGLPRGGLRPTDTQYF. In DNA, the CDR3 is TGTGCTAGTGGTTTGCCCCGGGGGGGACTCCGGCCCACAGATACGCAGTATTTT.

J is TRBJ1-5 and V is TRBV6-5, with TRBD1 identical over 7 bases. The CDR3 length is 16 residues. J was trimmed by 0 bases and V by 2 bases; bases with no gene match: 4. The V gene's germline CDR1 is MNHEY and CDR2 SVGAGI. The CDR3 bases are TGTGCCAGCAGTTACGATACAGGGGTTAGCAATCAGCCCCAGCATTTT. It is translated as CASSYDTGVSNQPQHF.

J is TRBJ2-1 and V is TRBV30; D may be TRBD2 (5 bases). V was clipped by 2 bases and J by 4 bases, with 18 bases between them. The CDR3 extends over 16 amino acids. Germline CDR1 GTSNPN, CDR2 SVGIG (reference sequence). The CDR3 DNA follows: TGTGCCTGGAGTCCCCGAGGGCGGGCGATATACAATGAGCAGTTCTTC. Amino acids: CAWSPRGRAIYNEQFF.

CDR3 residues: CASSVVGELSEAFF. CDR3 bases: TGTGCCAGCAGCGTAGTGGGGGAATTGAGTGAAGCTTTCTTT. The J gene is TRBJ1-1, the V gene TRBV9, with D perhaps matching TRBD1 (5 bases). Germline V gene lookup returns CDR1 SGDLS and CDR2 YYNGEE. The CDR3 covers 14 residues. Trimming stripped 0 bases from V and 7 bases from J, with 13 bases between.